This T cell receptor (beta chain) is from a study of cytomegalovirus exposure and HLA in healthy donors. The PCR ran on 60 Vbeta and 13 Jbeta primers. Sequenced by immunoSEQ multiplex PCR; TCRdb stores in-frame clones only, minus some. This table holds over 100,000 clones. Germline V gives CDR1 SGHDN, CDR2 FVKESK. With 1 base clipped from V and 0 bases from J, the junction kept 1 base outside the gene matches. The CDR3 consists of 17 residues. These donors counted as nominally healthy when sampled, but unrecorded immune exposures were likely. The specimen sequenced was PBMCs. The V and J genes are TRBV14 and TRBJ1-4, with 11 bases matching TRBD1. This TCR derives from a man between 18 and 35 years old in good health and CMV-seronegative. CDR3 sequence: CASSQGTGGPTNEKLFF. In DNA form, the CDR3 reads TGTGCCAGCAGCCAAGGGACAGGGGGCCCAACTAATGAAAAACTGTTTTTT.